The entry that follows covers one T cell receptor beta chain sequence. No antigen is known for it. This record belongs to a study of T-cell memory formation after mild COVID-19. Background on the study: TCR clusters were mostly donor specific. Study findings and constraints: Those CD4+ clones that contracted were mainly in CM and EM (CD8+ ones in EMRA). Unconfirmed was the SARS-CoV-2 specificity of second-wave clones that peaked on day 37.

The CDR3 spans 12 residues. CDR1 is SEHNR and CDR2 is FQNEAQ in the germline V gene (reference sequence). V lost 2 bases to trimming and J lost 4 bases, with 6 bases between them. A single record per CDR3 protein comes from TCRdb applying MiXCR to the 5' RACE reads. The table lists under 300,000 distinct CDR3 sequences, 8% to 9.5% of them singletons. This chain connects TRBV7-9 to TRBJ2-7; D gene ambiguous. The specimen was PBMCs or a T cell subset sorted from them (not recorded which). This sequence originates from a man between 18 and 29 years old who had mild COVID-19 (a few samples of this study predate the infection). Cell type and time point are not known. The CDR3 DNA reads TGTGCCAGCAGCTTAACCAAATACGAGCAGTACTTC. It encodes CASSLTKYEQYF.